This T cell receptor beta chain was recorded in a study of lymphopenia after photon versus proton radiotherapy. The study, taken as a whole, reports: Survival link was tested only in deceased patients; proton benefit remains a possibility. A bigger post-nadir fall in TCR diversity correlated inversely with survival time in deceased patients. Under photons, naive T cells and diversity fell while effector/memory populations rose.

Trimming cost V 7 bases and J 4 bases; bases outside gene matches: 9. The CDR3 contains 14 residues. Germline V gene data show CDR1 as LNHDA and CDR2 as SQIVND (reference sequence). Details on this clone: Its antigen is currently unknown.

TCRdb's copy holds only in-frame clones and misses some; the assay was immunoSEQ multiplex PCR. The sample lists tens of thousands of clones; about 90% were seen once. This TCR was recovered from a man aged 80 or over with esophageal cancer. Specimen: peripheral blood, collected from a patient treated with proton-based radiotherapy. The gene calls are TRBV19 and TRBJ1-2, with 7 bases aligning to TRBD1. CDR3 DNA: TGTGCCAGTACCCCGGACAGGAACCCCTATGGCTACACCTTC. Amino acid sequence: CASTPDRNPYGYTF. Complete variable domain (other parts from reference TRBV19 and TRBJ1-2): DGGITQSPKYLFRKEGQNVTLSCEQNLNHDAMYWYRQDPGQGLRLIYYSQIVNDFQKGDIAEGYSVSREKKESFPLTVTSAQKNPTAFYLCASTPDRNPYGYTFGSGTRLTVV.